The rows below give T cell receptor beta chains drawn from one sample of a study of CD8+ T cells in alopecia areata. Using immunoSEQ multiplex PCR, the repertoire was profiled, and TCRdb retains in-frame clones only, with some absent. The repertoire holds approximately 91,000 clones, around two fifths seen once, with 0.6% to 0.85% in the top ten. The sequenced sample consisted of CD4+ T cells sorted from blood. The source is a human donor with alopecia areata. CDR3s include the opening cysteine and the closing phenylalanine or tryptophan. The D gene is left open where the match is weak. Expanded clones get a size class; other rows say once, few or many, or leave the size out.

V gene	D gene	clone size	J gene	CDR3 protein	CDR3 DNA
TRBV29-1	NA	NA	TRBJ2-1	CSKTEAYNEQFF	TGCAGCAAAACTGAGGCTTACAATGAGCAGTTCTTC
TRBV29-1	TRBD1	NA	TRBJ1-2	CSVWDRVGYTF	TGCAGCGTCTGGGACAGGGTTGGCTACACCTTC
TRBV9	NA	few	TRBJ1-6	CASSVGRDNSPLHF	TGTGCCAGCAGCGTAGGACGGGATAATTCACCCCTCCACTTT
TRBV6-5	NA	NA	TRBJ2-3	CASSAGYTQYF	TGTGCCAGCAGTGCAGGGTATACGCAGTATTTT
TRBV28	NA	few	TRBJ1-2	CASSFGINYGYTF	TGTGCCAGCAGTTTCGGAATTAACTATGGCTACACCTTC
TRBV10-3	TRBD2	NA	TRBJ2-5	CATRLAGGPGETQYF	TGTGCCACCAGACTAGCGGGAGGGCCAGGCGAGACCCAGTACTTC
TRBV29-1	TRBD1	NA	TRBJ2-7	CSVERDSAYEQYF	TGCAGCGTTGAAAGGGACAGCGCCTACGAGCAGTACTTC
TRBV29-1	NA	NA	TRBJ1-1	CSVEFEVEAEAFF	TGCAGCGTTGAGTTCGAGGTTGAGGCTGAAGCTTTCTTT
TRBV30	TRBD1	NA	TRBJ1-2	CACPGQGADGYTF	TGTGCCTGCCCGGGACAGGGGGCTGATGGCTACACCTTC
TRBV23-1	NA	NA	TRBJ2-1	CASSQSETREAYNEQFF	TGCGCCAGCAGTCAGTCGGAGACGCGAGAGGCCTACAATGAGCAGTTCTTC
TRBV28	TRBD1	NA	TRBJ2-3	CATTGEDTQYF	TGTGCCACCACAGGGGAAGATACGCAGTATTTT
TRBV2	NA	few	TRBJ2-1	CASSEYGEQFF	TGTGCCAGCAGTGAATATGGGGAGCAGTTCTTC
TRBV28	NA	NA	TRBJ1-6	CASSVGASDNSPLHF	TGTGCCAGCAGCGTCGGGGCTAGTGATAATTCACCCCTCCACTTT
TRBV30	TRBD1	NA	TRBJ2-5	CAWSPGGETQYF	TGTGCCTGGAGTCCAGGGGGCGAGACCCAGTACTTC
TRBV7-2	NA	NA	TRBJ1-5	CASSLRGGHQPQHF	TGTGCCAGCAGCTTAAGGGGGGGTCATCAGCCCCAGCATTTT
TRBV5-1	NA	NA	TRBJ2-7	CASSFAGTPEEQYF	TGCGCCAGCAGCTTTGCCGGGACGCCAGAAGAGCAGTACTTC
TRBV30	NA	NA	TRBJ1-2	CAWSQHNYGYTF	TGTGCCTGGAGCCAGCACAACTATGGCTACACCTTC
TRBV11-2	NA	NA	TRBJ2-5	CASSLSIRETQYF	TGTGCCAGCAGCTTGTCCATCAGAGAGACCCAGTACTTC
TRBV29-1	NA	few	TRBJ2-7	CSVFEWGEQYF	TGCAGCGTCTTCGAATGGGGCGAGCAGTACTTC
TRBV6-5	TRBD1	NA	TRBJ2-1	CASSTSRTGSNEQFF	TGTGCCAGCAGCACTAGCCGGACAGGGTCCAATGAGCAGTTCTTC
TRBV6-6	NA	few	TRBJ1-1	CASSIQGGYTEAFF	TGTGCCAGCAGTATACAGGGCGGCTACACTGAAGCTTTCTTT
TRBV18	NA	few	TRBJ2-7	CASSLGGSYEQYF	TGTGCCAGCTCCCTCGGGGGCTCCTACGAGCAGTACTTC
TRBV28	TRBD1	few	TRBJ2-3	CASSNRDRGADTQYF	TGTGCCAGCAGTAACCGGGACAGGGGGGCAGATACGCAGTATTTT
TRBV29-1	NA	NA	TRBJ2-4	CSAGGGDQLAYF	TGCAGCGCCGGAGGGGGCGATCAACTCGCGTACTTC
TRBV7-8	NA	NA	TRBJ1-5	CASSSPAGEGNQPQHF	TGTGCCAGCAGCTCACCCGCAGGGGAAGGCAATCAGCCCCAGCATTTT
TRBV18	NA	once	TRBJ2-1	CASSPGPTEFF	TGTGCCAGCTCACCGGGCCCTACTGAGTTCTTC
TRBV5-1	TRBD2	NA	TRBJ2-7	CASSTGLAQNEQYF	TGCGCCAGCAGCACGGGACTAGCGCAGAACGAGCAGTACTTC
TRBV28	NA	NA	TRBJ2-5	CASSTMDYTYF	TGTGCCAGCAGTACTATGGACTACACTTACTTC
TRBV14	NA	NA	TRBJ2-7	CASSQGTVNEQYF	TGTGCCAGCAGCCAAGGGACAGTGAACGAGCAGTACTTC
TRBV4-1	NA	few	TRBJ2-7	CASSQIRSGEQYF	TGCGCCAGCAGCCAAATTCGGTCGGGTGAGCAGTACTTC
TRBV29-1	NA	NA	TRBJ1-2	CSESRAVGYTF	TGCAGCGAAAGCAGGGCTGTTGGCTACACCTTC
TRBV4-1	NA	NA	TRBJ2-5	CASSHQGRELGETQYF	TGCGCCAGCAGCCACCAGGGGAGGGAATTAGGAGAGACCCAGTACTTC
TRBV30	NA	few	TRBJ2-7	CAWSRDYEQYF	TGTGCCTGGAGTCGAGACTACGAGCAGTACTTC
TRBV28	NA	few	TRBJ2-5	CASRDTIPQETQYF	TGTGCCAGCAGGGACACCATACCCCAAGAGACCCAGTACTTC
TRBV28	NA	few	TRBJ2-7	CASRTPGLYEQYF	TGTGCCAGCAGGACCCCGGGACTGTACGAGCAGTACTTC
TRBV29-1	TRBD1	NA	TRBJ2-7	CSVEYGQGLREQYF	TGCAGCGTTGAATATGGACAGGGTCTCCGCGAGCAGTACTTC
TRBV2	NA	NA	TRBJ1-2	CASSAEYGYTF	TGTGCCAGCAGCGCAGAATATGGCTACACCTTC
TRBV29-1	TRBD2	few	TRBJ2-5	CSVGRRETQYF	TGCAGCGTCGGGAGGCGAGAGACCCAGTACTTC
TRBV18	NA	few	TRBJ2-3	CASSPGVSDTQYF	TGTGCCAGCTCACCAGGGGTGTCAGATACGCAGTATTTT
TRBV7-9	NA	NA	TRBJ2-6	CASSFWGAGANVLTF	TGTGCCAGCAGCTTTTGGGGCGCTGGGGCCAACGTCCTGACTTTC
TRBV29-1	NA	NA	TRBJ1-6	CSVRKSPDSPLHF	TGCAGCGTTCGGAAATCGCCCGATTCACCCCTCCACTTT
TRBV29-1	NA	few	TRBJ1-3	CSVGESRGAQGNTIYF	TGCAGCGTTGGGGAGTCTAGGGGGGCGCAAGGAAACACCATATATTTT
TRBV29-1	NA	NA	TRBJ2-5	CSGGTAQETQYF	TGCAGCGGGGGGACGGCTCAAGAGACCCAGTACTTC